This TCR beta chain appears in the sequencing data of a study of beta chain features in type 1 diabetes. Whole-study findings and limits: Naive, central memory and regulatory TCRB repertoires appeared more similar among patients than healthy donors.

A word on this clone: What it recognizes is unknown.

The entirety of the isolated RNA underwent reverse transcription, so expressed TCRB transcripts were sequenced. Generated by immunoSEQ multiplex PCR, the TCRdb table keeps only in-frame clones and is missing some. The table records about 410,000 clones, 14% of them present only once. Germline V gives CDR1 SQVTM, CDR2 ANQGSEA. CDR3 size: 13 residues. The ends were cut back, 7 bases at V and 0 bases at J, with 12 bases in the middle. Sequenced: naive CD4+ T cells from blood. The chain combines TRBV29-1 with TRBJ2-5; D gene ambiguous. This clonotype was obtained from a man aged 30 to 45 in good health. The CDR3 sequence: CSAQRTNQETQYF. The CDR3 DNA sequence: TGCAGCGCACAACGAACTAACCAAGAGACCCAGTACTTC.